These 19 T cell receptor beta chains were sequenced from one sample in a study of regulatory T cells in long-lasting Graves disease. Time point: persistent/refractory GD, antithyroid drugs over 5 years with positive TRAb. From PBMCs, RNA was extracted and then used to make the TCR library. Library construction for TCR beta used iRepertoire HTBI primers and Arm-PCR of CDR3 regions. TCRdb redid the calling of the multiplex PCR reads with MiXCR, one entry per CDR3 protein. The sample lists under 450,000 distinct CDR3 sequences; 20% to 25% were seen once. The source material was peripheral blood mononuclear cells (PBMCs), sampled when the disease was refractory, from a patient treated with antithyroid drugs. The receptors stem from a woman in her thirties or forties with Graves disease.

The chain couples TRBV19 to TRBJ1-5; 7 bases line up with TRBD1. The CDR3 totals 16 residues. Germline CDR1 is LNHDA and CDR2 is SQIVND (reference sequence). The V segment lost 1 base and the J segment 0 bases; nucleotides outside the gene matches: 3. CDR3 DNA sequence: TGTGCCAGTAGTATAGTGGGACAGACTAGCAATCAGCCCCAGCATTTT. Amino acid sequence: CASSIVGQTSNQPQHF.

About this clonotype: With a much larger clone just one base away, this may be a read error. This chain uses TRBV11-2 with TRBJ2-7; TRBD2 matches at 7 bases. In germline, CDR1 is SGHAT, CDR2 FQNNGV. The CDR3 consists of 17 residues. The chain's CDR3 is CASSFVKSSGIGYDQYF. The CDR3 DNA sequence: TGTGCCAGCAGCTTTGTCAAGTCGAGCGGGATAGGCTACGATCAGTACTTC.

This clonotype was seen many times. The junction differs from germline at one of its ends, possibly a read error. This chain connects TRBV15 to TRBJ2-5, with D perhaps matching TRBD2 (6 bases). CDR1 is LNHNV, CDR2 YYDKDF, per germline (reference sequence). The CDR3 loop spans 12 amino acids. CDR3 coding DNA: TGTGCCACCAGCAGAGCTTCGAGACTAGTACGCTTC. As protein: CATSRASRLVRF.

This clonotype came up a few times. The V gene is TRBV12-5, the J gene TRBJ1-1; no clear D gene. This CDR3 comprises 15 residues. The V and J ends lost 2 bases and 1 base respectively, with 11 bases between them. Germline V lookup: CDR1 LGHNT, CDR2 FRNRAP. CDR3 bases: TGTGCTAGTGGTTTGACGATATCAGGGAACACTGAAGCTTTCTTT. This codes for CASGLTISGNTEAFF.

This clonotype was found many times. The gene calls are TRBV12-3 or TRBV12-4 and TRBJ1-5; tentatively, D is TRBD1 (6 bases). V was shortened by 6 bases and J by 5 bases, with 14 bases between the two germline ends. The CDR3 is 14 residues long. This CDR3 is CASRRGGGDQPQHF. CDR3 sequence (DNA): TGTGCCAGCAGGAGAGGGGGGGGGGATCAGCCCCAGCATTTT.

This clonotype was detected a few times. The chain employs TRBV19 and TRBJ1-1; D unclear. Per germline, CDR1 LNHDA and CDR2 SQIVND (reference sequence). The ends were cut back, 6 bases at V and 5 bases at J, with 13 bases in the middle. The length of the CDR3 is 13 residues. The chain's CDR3 is CASRPFGDTEAFF. The CDR3 DNA reads as TGTGCCAGTAGGCCCTTTGGGGATACTGAAGCTTTCTTT. Complete variable domain (other parts from reference TRBV19 and TRBJ1-1): DGGITQSPKYLFRKEGQNVTLSCEQNLNHDAMYWYRQDPGQGLRLIYYSQIVNDFQKGDIAEGYSVSREKKESFPLTVTSAQKNPTAFYLCASRPFGDTEAFFGQGTRLTVV.

This clonotype was picked up many times. The V gene is TRBV2, the J gene TRBJ2-2; no reliable D call. CDR3 length: 13 amino acids. With 3 bases removed from V and 5 bases from J, the gap between germline ends came to 7 bases. The germline gives CDR1 SNHLY, CDR2 FYNNEI. The CDR3 sequence is CASSEGRTGELFF. The CDR3 bases are TGTGCCAGCAGTGAGGGAAGGACCGGGGAGCTGTTTTTT. The variable domain in full, with the rest retrieved from reference TRBV2 and TRBJ2-2, is EPEVTQTPSHQVTQMGQEVILRCVPISNHLYFYWYRQILGQKVEFLVSFYNNEISEKSEIFDDQFSVERPDGSNFTLKIRSTKLEDSAMYFCASSEGRTGELFFGEGSRLTVL.

V is TRBV6-1 and J is TRBJ2-7; D unclear. Trimming took 5 bases from V and 7 from J, leaving 15 bases between them. Per the germline V gene, CDR1 is MNHNS and CDR2 is SASEGT. This CDR3 is built from 13 residues. CDR3 protein: CASSRTAIREQYF. Here the CDR3 DNA reads TGTGCCAGCAGTCGAACCGCCATCAGGGAGCAGTACTTC.

The chain couples TRBV5-4 to TRBJ2-7; 7 bases line up with TRBD2. The germline V gene has CDR1 SGHNT and CDR2 YYREEE (reference sequence). The CDR3 contains 16 residues. Trimming removed 0 bases from V and 3 bases from J; junction bases left unmatched: 9. CDR3 nucleotide sequence: TGTGCCAGCAGCTTGGAAGGCCGCGGGAGTAACTACGAGCAGTACTTC. Translated: CASSLEGRGSNYEQYF.

This clonotype was recorded a few times. This chain connects TRBV5-5 to TRBJ2-7; TRBD1 agrees at 9 bases. This CDR3 contains 17 residues. V trimming: 4 bases; J trimming: 6 bases; junction bases outside the gene matches: 17. Germline V lookup: CDR1 SGHKS, CDR2 YYEKEE (reference sequence). The CDR3, as DNA: TGTGCCAGCAGCCGGAAAGGTAGGGGACAGGGTGAAGCCGAGCAGTACTTC. This translates into CASSRKGRGQGEAEQYF. The complete variable domain, with remaining parts taken from reference TRBV5-5 and TRBJ2-7, reads DAGVTQSPTHLIKTRGQQVTLRCSPISGHKSVSWYQQVLGQGPQFIFQYYEKEERGRGNFPDRFSARQFPNYSSELNVNALLLGDSALYLCASSRKGRGQGEAEQYFGPGTRLTVT.

This chain uses TRBV29-1 with TRBJ2-2; possibly TRBD1 for D (6 bases). The ends were cut back, 5 bases at V and 4 bases at J, with 11 bases in the middle. The germline V gene has CDR1 SQVTM and CDR2 ANQGSEA. The CDR3 covers 13 residues. This chain's CDR3 is CSVIQGPTGELFF. Written as DNA, the CDR3 is TGCAGCGTTATACAGGGACCCACCGGGGAGCTGTTTTTT.

The chain couples TRBV7-2 to TRBJ2-7; D unresolved. The V end lost 2 bases, the J end lost 2 bases, and 16 bases lay between the germline ends. Germline lookup yields CDR1 SGHTA and CDR2 FQGNSA. This CDR3 is built from 16 residues. CDR3 sequence: CASSLYGGVEPYEQYF. In DNA form, the CDR3 reads TGTGCCAGCAGCTTATACGGCGGCGTCGAGCCCTACGAGCAGTACTTC.

The chain has TRBV6-1 and TRBJ1-5; TRBD1 matches at 7 bases. The CDR3 has 14 residues. Germline V gene data show CDR1 as MNHNS and CDR2 as SASEGT. J gave up 7 bases and V 6 bases, and 9 bases lay outside the gene matches. The CDR3 region is CASRTRQGTQPQHF. The CDR3 DNA reads TGTGCCAGCAGAACAAGACAGGGCACCCAGCCCCAGCATTTT.

The chain carries TRBV7-9 and TRBJ1-3; no clear D gene. The CDR3 runs 17 residues. Trimming took off 1 base at V and 0 bases at J, with 13 bases between the two ends. Germline CDR1 SEHNR, CDR2 FQNEAQ (reference sequence). The CDR3 sequence is CASSLGSGVLSGNTIYF. In nucleotides, the CDR3 is TGTGCCAGCAGCTTAGGTTCAGGTGTTCTCTCTGGAAACACCATATATTTT.

CDR3 loop: CASSQDGTGQYYGYTF. The CDR3 region has the DNA TGCGCCAGCAGCCAAGATGGGACAGGGCAATACTATGGCTACACCTTC. This sequence joins TRBV4-1 and TRBJ1-2; 9 positions match TRBD1. V lost 0 bases to trimming and J lost 3 bases; unmatched junction nucleotides: 5. The germline V gene has CDR1 MGHRA and CDR2 YSYEKL. The CDR3 runs to 16 residues.

This clonotype was seen repeatedly, ten times or more. The chain employs TRBV28 and TRBJ2-4, with D maybe TRBD1 (6 bases). The V end lost 3 bases, the J end lost 4 bases, and 13 bases lay between the germline ends. This CDR3 has 15 amino acids. Looked up from germline, CDR1 is MDHEN and CDR2 is SYDVKM. CDR3 DNA sequence: TGTGCCAGCAGTTTTTGGCAGGGGACAAAAAACATTCAGTACTTC. Amino acid sequence: CASSFWQGTKNIQYF.

The table lists this clonotype with many counts. The rearrangement joins TRBV27 to TRBJ1-5; no definite D call. Germline CDR1 and CDR2: MNHEY and SMNVEV (reference sequence). V gave up 3 bases and J gave up 0 bases, with 15 bases separating them. There are 17 residues in the CDR3. As DNA, the CDR3 is TGTGCCAGCAGTTTGACGGGTGGACCCTATAGCAATCAGCCCCAGCATTTT. Amino acids: CASSLTGGPYSNQPQHF.

In this sample, this clonotype turned up many times. The chain carries TRBV11-2 and TRBJ2-4, with 8 bases that match TRBD2. The junction had 6 bases not matched to a gene; V was cut back by 1 base and J by 1 base. The CDR3 covers 17 residues. CDR1 SGHAT and CDR2 FQNNGV come from the germline V gene. CDR3 DNA sequence: TGTGCCAGCAGCTTAGCGGCAGCGGGAGTTGCCAAAAACATTCAGTACTTC. It yields the protein CASSLAAAGVAKNIQYF.

This clonotype was counted many times. The genes are TRBV2 and TRBJ1-1; TRBD1 might be the D (6 bases). The V end was cut by 7 bases, the J end by 4 bases, with 10 bases between. CDR1 and CDR2 (germline): SNHLY, FYNNEI. This CDR3 region has 12 residues. CDR3 coding DNA: TGTGCCAGCATCGAGGGGGGCACTGAAGCTTTCTTT. Protein sequence: CASIEGGTEAFF.